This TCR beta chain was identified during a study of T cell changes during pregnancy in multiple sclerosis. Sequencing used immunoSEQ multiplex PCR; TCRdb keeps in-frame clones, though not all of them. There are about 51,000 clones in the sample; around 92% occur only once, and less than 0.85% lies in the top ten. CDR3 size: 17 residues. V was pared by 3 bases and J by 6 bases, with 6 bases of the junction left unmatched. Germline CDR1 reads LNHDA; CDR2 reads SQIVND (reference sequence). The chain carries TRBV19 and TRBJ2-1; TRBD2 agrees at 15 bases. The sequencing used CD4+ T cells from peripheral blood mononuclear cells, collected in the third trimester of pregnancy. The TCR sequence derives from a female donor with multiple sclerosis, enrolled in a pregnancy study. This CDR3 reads CASSIPGLAGGVNEQFF. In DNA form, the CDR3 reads TGTGCCAGTAGTATCCCGGGACTAGCGGGAGGCGTCAATGAGCAGTTCTTC. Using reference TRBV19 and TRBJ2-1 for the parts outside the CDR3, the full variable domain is DGGITQSPKYLFRKEGQNVTLSCEQNLNHDAMYWYRQDPGQGLRLIYYSQIVNDFQKGDIAEGYSVSREKKESFPLTVTSAQKNPTAFYLCASSIPGLAGGVNEQFFGPGTRLTVL.